What follows describes a single T cell receptor beta chain. Antigen: not known. TCRdb reanalyzed the PCR reads via MiXCR. The sample has 26,000 or so clones, 3.5% to 4.5% seen once. Each patient went into thyroid surgery without having received any treatment. The data belong to a study of metastatic and nonmetastatic thyroid tumors. About the study: Comparison of repertoires was carried out across blood and tumor or nodule tissue from malignant and benign thyroid patients.

Points from the study as a whole: Malignant tumors reportedly showed significantly higher TCR beta diversity than benign nodules in both blood and tumor.

Sequenced input: blood. This TCR was recovered from a male donor with papillary thyroid cancer or a benign thyroid nodule (not recorded which). Some clones in this sample may be carry-over from other donors' samples.

CDR3 amino acids: CASAFRDRGHEQYF. The CDR3 DNA reads as TGTGCCAGCGCCTTCCGGGACAGGGGCCACGAGCAGTACTTC. The chain recombines TRBV28 with TRBJ2-7; 10 nucleotides agree with TRBD1. V gave up 8 bases and J gave up 5 bases; unmatched junction bases: 9. Germline V CDR1 and CDR2: MDHEN, SYDVKM. CDR3 length: 14 amino acids.